The 4 T cell receptor beta chains below all came from one sample that was sequenced in a study of blood T cell repertoires in COVID-19. The repertoire was sequenced with immunoSEQ multiplex PCR; TCRdb's copy has only in-frame clones and lacks some. This table has under 350,000 clones, approximately 86% appearing once. The sequenced sample was PBMCs or T cells enriched from blood (not recorded which). Receptors were obtained from a woman under 30 who had recovered from COVID-19.

This sequence joins TRBV6-6 and TRBJ2-2; the D is unclear. Germline values: CDR1 MNHNY, CDR2 SVGAGI (reference sequence). The CDR3 runs to 16 residues. V lost 0 bases and J lost 3, with 11 bases in between. The CDR3 coding sequence is TGTGCCAGCAGTTACTCGCTTTCTGCGGACACCGGGGAGCTGTTTTTT. It translates to CASSYSLSADTGELFF.

This chain links TRBV5-1 with TRBJ2-1, with TRBD1 identical over 9 bases. The germline V gene encodes CDR1 SGHRS and CDR2 YFSETQ. Trimming cost V 4 bases and J 2 bases; bases outside gene matches: 4. This CDR3 contains 15 residues. The CDR3 DNA is TGCGCCAGCAGCGGGGGACAGGGCCCCTACAATGAGCAGTTCTTC. Protein sequence: CASSGGQGPYNEQFF.

This chain links TRBV27 with TRBJ2-3, with TRBD2 matching over 10 bases. Germline trimming cut 5 bases from V and 4 bases from J; bases unmatched to any gene: 6. This CDR3 comprises 15 residues. Germline values: CDR1 MNHEY, CDR2 SMNVEV (reference sequence). CDR3 region: CASSPIAGGADTQYF. The CDR3 bases are TGTGCCAGCAGTCCAATAGCGGGAGGCGCAGATACGCAGTATTTT.

This clone was detected only a few times. V usage is TRBV9 and J usage is TRBJ1-4; D is perhaps TRBD1 (6 bases). The CDR3 contains 15 residues. V was trimmed by 3 bases and J by 5 bases, leaving 14 bases between them. Per the germline V gene, CDR1 is SGDLS and CDR2 is YYNGEE. The CDR3 DNA is TGTGCCAGCAGCGCTCGACAGGATTCAAATGAAAAACTGTTTTTT. Residues: CASSARQDSNEKLFF.